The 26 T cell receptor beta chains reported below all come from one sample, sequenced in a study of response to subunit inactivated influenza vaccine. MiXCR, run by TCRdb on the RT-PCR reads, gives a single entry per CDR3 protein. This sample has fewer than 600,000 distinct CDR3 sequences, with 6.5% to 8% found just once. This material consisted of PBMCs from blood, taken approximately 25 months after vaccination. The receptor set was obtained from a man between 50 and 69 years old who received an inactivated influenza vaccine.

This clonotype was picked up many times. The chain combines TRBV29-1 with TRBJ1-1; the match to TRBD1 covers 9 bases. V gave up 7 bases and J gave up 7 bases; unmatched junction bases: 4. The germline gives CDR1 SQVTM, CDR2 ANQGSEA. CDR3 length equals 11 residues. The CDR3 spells CSAQGASEAFF. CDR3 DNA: TGCAGCGCACAGGGGGCAAGTGAAGCTTTCTTT.

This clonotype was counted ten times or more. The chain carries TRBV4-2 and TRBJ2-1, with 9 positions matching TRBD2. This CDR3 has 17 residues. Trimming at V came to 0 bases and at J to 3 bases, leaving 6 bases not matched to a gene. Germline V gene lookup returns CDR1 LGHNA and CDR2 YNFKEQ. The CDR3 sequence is CASSQDPQLAGYNEQFF. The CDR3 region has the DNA TGTGCCAGCAGCCAAGATCCCCAACTAGCGGGCTACAATGAGCAGTTCTTC.

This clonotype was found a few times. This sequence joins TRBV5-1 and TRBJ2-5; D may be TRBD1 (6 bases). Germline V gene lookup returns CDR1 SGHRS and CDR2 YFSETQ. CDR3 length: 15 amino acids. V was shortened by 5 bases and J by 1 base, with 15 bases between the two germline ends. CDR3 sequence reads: CASRKSGDLQETQYF. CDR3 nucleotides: TGCGCCAGCAGGAAGTCAGGGGACCTCCAAGAGACCCAGTACTTC.

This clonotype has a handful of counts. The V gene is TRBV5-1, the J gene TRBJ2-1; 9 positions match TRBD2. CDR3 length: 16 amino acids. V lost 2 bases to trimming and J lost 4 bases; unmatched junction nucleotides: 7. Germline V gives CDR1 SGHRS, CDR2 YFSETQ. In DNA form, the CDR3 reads TGCGCCAGCAGCTTTAGTGCCAGCGGGGGGTACAATGAGCAGTTCTTC. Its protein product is CASSFSASGGYNEQFF.

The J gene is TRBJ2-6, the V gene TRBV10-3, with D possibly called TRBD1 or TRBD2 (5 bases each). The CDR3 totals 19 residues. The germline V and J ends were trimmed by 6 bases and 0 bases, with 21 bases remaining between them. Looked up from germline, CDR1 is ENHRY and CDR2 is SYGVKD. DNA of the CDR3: TGTGCCATCAGAACCGGGATAGGGGTTGAGAGCTCTGGGGCCAACGTCCTGACTTTC. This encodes CAIRTGIGVESSGANVLTF.

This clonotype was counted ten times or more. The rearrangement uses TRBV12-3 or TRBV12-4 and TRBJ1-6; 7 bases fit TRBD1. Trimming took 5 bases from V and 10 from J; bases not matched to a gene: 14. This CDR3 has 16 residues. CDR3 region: CASSPDRVGIGSPLHF. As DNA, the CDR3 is TGTGCCAGCAGTCCTGACAGGGTGGGTATTGGATCACCCCTCCACTTT.

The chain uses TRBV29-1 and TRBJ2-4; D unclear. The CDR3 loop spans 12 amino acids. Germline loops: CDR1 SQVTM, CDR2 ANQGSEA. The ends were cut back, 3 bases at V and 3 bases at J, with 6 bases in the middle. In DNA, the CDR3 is TGCAGCGTTGAGTACAGCAAAAACATTCAGTACTTC. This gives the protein CSVEYSKNIQYF.

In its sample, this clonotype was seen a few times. CDR3 DNA sequence: TGCAGTGCAGGGACCCGAAGCGGGAGTGTCAATGAGCAGTTCTTC. As protein: CSAGTRSGSVNEQFF. The chain employs TRBV20-1 and TRBJ2-1, with 8 bases lining up with TRBD2. With 6 bases clipped from V and 6 bases from J, the junction kept 13 bases outside the gene matches. The germline CDR1 and CDR2 sequences are DFQATT and SNEGSKA (reference sequence). This CDR3 region has 15 residues.

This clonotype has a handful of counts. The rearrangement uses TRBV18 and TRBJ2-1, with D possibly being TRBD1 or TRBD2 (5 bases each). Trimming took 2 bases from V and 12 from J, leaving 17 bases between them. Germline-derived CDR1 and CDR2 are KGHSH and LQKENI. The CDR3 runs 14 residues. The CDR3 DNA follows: TGTGCCAGCTCACCATCGGCAAGCGGAAGGGGGCAGTTCTTC. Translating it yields CASSPSASGRGQFF.

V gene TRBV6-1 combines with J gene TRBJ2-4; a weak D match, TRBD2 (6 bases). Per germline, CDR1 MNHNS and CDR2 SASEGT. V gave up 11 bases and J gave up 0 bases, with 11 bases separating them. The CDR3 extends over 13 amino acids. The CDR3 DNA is TGTGCCGCGGGACCTTCAGCCAAAAACATTCAGTACTTC. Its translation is CAAGPSAKNIQYF.

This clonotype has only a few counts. CDR3 coding DNA: TGTGCCAGTAGGGGCGCTCGGGGCAACTATGGCTACACCTTC. Protein product: CASRGARGNYGYTF. V is TRBV19 and J is TRBJ1-2, with a possible D match to TRBD1 (5 bases). CDR1 is LNHDA and CDR2 is SQIVND in the germline V gene (reference sequence). The V end lost 6 bases, the J end lost 2 bases, and 13 bases lay between the germline ends. This CDR3 comprises 14 residues.

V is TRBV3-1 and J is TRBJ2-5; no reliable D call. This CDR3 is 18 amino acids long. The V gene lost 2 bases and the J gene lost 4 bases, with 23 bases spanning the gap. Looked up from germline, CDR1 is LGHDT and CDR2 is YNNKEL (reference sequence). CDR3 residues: CASSQTHSNHGVGETQYF. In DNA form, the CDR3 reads TGTGCCAGCAGCCAAACCCATTCCAACCATGGGGTCGGAGAGACCCAGTACTTC.

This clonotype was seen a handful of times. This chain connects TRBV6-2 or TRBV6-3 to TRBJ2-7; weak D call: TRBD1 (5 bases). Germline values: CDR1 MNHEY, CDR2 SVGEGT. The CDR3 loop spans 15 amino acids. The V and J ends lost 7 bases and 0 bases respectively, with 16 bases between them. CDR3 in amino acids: CASKEDTLVSYEQYF. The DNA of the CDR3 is TGTGCCAGCAAAGAGGACACTCTAGTCTCCTACGAGCAGTACTTC.

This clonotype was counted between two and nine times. The CDR3 DNA is TGTGCCAGCAGCCCATCGGGACTTGAATCCAATGAGCAGTTCTTC. Amino acids: CASSPSGLESNEQFF. The V call is TRBV7-8, the J call TRBJ2-1, with D possibly matching TRBD2 (6 bases). Germline V lookup: CDR1 SGHVS, CDR2 FQNEAQ. Trimming cost V 5 bases and J 6 bases, with 17 bases left between them. The CDR3 is 15 residues long.

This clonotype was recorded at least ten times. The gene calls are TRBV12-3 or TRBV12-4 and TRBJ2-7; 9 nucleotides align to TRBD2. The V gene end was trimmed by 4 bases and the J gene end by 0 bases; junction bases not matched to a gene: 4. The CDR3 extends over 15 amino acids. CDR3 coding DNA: TGTGCCAGCAGTTCGGCTAGCGGGGACTCCTACGAGCAGTACTTC. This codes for CASSSASGDSYEQYF.

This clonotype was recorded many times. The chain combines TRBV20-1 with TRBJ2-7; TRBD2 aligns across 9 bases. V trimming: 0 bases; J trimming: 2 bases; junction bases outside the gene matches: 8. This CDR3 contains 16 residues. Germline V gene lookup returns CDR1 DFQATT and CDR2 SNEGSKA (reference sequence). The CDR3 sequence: CSARELRLAETYEQYF. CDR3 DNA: TGCAGTGCTAGAGAATTGCGACTAGCGGAGACCTACGAGCAGTACTTC.

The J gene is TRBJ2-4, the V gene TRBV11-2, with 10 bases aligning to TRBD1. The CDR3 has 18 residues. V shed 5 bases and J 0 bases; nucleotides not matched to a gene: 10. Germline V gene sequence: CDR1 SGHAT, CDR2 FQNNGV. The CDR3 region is CASSTGQGLGLAKNIQYF. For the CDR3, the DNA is TGTGCCAGCAGCACGGGACAGGGGTTAGGTCTAGCCAAAAACATTCAGTACTTC.

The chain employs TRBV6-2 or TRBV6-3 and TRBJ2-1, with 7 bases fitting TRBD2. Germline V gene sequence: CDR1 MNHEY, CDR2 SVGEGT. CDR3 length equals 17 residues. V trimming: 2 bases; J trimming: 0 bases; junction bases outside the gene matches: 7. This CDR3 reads CASSYIRLAASYNEQFF. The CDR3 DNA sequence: TGTGCCAGCAGTTACATACGGCTAGCGGCCTCCTACAATGAGCAGTTCTTC.

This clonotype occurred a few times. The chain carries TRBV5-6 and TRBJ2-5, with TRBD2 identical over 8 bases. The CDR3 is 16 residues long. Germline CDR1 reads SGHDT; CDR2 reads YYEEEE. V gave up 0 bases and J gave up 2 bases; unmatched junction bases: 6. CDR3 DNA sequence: TGTGCCAGCAGCTTGGTCGGAAAGCGGGGGCAAGAGACCCAGTACTTC. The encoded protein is CASSLVGKRGQETQYF. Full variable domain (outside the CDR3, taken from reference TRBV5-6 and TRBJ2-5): DAGVTQSPTHLIKTRGQQVTLRCSPKSGHDTVSWYQQALGQGPQFIFQYYEEEERQRGNFPDRFSGHQFPNYSSELNVNALLLGDSALYLCASSLVGKRGQETQYFGPGTRLLVL.

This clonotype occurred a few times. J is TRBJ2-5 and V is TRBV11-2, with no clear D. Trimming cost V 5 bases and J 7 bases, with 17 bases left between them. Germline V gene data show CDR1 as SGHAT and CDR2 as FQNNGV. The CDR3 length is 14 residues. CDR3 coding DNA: TGTGCCAGCAGCCCGTCCCGCAGAGTGGGGACCCAGTACTTC. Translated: CASSPSRRVGTQYF.

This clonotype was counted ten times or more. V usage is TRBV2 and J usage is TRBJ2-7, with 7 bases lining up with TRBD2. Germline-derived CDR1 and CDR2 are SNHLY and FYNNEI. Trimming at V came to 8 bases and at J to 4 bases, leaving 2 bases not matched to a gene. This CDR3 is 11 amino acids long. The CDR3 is CASQRGYEQYF. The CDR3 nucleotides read TGTGCCAGCCAGCGGGGTTACGAGCAGTACTTC. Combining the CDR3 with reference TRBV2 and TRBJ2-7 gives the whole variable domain EPEVTQTPSHQVTQMGQEVILRCVPISNHLYFYWYRQILGQKVEFLVSFYNNEISEKSEIFDDQFSVERPDGSNFTLKIRSTKLEDSAMYFCASQRGYEQYFGPGTRLTVT.

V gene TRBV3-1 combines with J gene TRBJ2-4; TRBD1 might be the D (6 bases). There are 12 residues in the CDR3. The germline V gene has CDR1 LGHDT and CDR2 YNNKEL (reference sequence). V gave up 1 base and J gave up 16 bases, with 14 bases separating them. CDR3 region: CASSQGWQGTYF. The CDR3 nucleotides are TGTGCCAGCAGCCAAGGATGGCAGGGGACCTACTTC.

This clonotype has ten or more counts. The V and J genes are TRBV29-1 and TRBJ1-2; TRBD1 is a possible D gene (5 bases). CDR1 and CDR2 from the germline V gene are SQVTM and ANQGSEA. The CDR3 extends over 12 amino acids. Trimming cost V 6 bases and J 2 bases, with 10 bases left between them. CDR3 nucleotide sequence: TGCAGCGTCCCAGGGAGGAACTATGGCTACACCTTC. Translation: CSVPGRNYGYTF.

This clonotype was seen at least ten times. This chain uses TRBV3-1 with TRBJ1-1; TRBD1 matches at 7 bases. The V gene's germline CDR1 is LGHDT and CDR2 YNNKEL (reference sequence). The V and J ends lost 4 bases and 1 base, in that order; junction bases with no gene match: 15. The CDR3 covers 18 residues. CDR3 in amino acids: CASSPDRTGLKKNTEAFF. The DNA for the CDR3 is TGTGCCAGCAGCCCCGATCGGACAGGACTCAAAAAGAACACTGAAGCTTTCTTT. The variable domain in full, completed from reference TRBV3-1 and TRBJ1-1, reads DTAVSQTPKYLVTQMGNDKSIKCEQNLGHDTMYWYKQDSKKFLKIMFSYNNKELIINETVPNRFSPKSPDKAHLNLHINSLELGDSAVYFCASSPDRTGLKKNTEAFFGQGTRLTVV.

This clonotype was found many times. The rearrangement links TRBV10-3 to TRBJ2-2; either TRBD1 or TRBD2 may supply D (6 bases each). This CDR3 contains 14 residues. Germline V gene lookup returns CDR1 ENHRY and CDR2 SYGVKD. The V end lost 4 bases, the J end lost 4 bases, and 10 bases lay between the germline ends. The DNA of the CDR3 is TGTGCCATCAGTGTGGGGGGCGGCACCGGGGAGCTGTTTTTT. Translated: CAISVGGGTGELFF.

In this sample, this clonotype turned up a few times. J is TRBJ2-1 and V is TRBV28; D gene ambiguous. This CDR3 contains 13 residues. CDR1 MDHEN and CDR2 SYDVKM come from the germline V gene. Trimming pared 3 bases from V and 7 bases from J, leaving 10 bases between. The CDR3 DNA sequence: TGTGCCAGCAGTTTCGGCGTGGGTAATGAGCAGTTCTTC. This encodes CASSFGVGNEQFF. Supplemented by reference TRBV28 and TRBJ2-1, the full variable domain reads DVKVTQSSRYLVKRTGEKVFLECVQDMDHENMFWYRQDPGLGLRLIYFSYDVKMKEKGDIPEGYSVSREKKERFSLILESASTNQTSMYLCASSFGVGNEQFFGPGTRLTVL.